This T cell receptor beta chain was sequenced for a study of OX40 agonist ivuxolimab in advanced cancers. Study-level information: An agonistic human IgG2 monoclonal antibody against OX40 (CD134) was given. Study results and caveats: Clonal expansion by week 6 occurred in CD4+ and CD8+ blood T cells (at 0.1 to 3.0 mg/kg). CD8+ T cells averaged more expanded clones than CD4+.

Clones were read by immunoSEQ multiplex PCR, and TCRdb kept only the in-frame ones, dropping some. The sample has about 51,000 clones; about 80% are singletons. To note about this clone: Its antigen is unknown.

Germline V gene sequence: CDR1 SNHLY, CDR2 FYNNEI. Trimming removed 5 bases from V and 3 bases from J; junction bases left unmatched: 5. The CDR3 spans 14 residues. The cohort excluded patients with autoimmune disease history or systemic immunosuppression. This clonotype was obtained from an adult with an advanced solid tumor such as melanoma, head and neck, liver or kidney cancer. This rearrangement joins TRBV2 to TRBJ1-2; 8 bases map to TRBD1. The source material was CD4+ or CD8+ T cells sorted from blood, sampled in a trial of the OX40 agonist ivuxolimab. CDR3 coding DNA: TGTGCCAGCAGTAGCAGGGGGCAGGACTATGGCTACACCTTC. Protein: CASSSRGQDYGYTF.